Presented here are 11 T cell receptor beta chains from one specimen sequenced in a study of cytomegalovirus exposure and HLA in healthy donors. The study ran its PCR with 60 Vbeta and 13 Jbeta primers. Clones were sequenced by immunoSEQ multiplex PCR, and TCRdb holds only the in-frame ones, with some missing. The repertoire includes roughly 100,000 clones, about two thirds of them detected once, and roughly 0.79% sits in the top ten. Material for sequencing was PBMCs. The receptors were sampled from a boy younger than 18 in good health and CMV-seronegative.

As DNA, the CDR3 is TGTGCCAGCAGCATATACTCGAGGTCACCCCTCCACTTT. It translates to CASSIYSRSPLHF. The chain couples TRBV6-5 to TRBJ1-6, with no clear D. The CDR3 covers 13 residues. CDR1 is MNHEY, CDR2 SVGAGI, per germline. The germline V and J ends were trimmed by 6 bases and 10 bases, with 13 bases remaining between them.

This clone turned up a few times. The genes are TRBV7-8 and TRBJ1-4; D gene ambiguous. Germline lookup yields CDR1 SGHVS and CDR2 FQNEAQ. V was shortened by 5 bases and J by 6 bases, with 10 bases between the two germline ends. CDR3 length: 13 amino acids. DNA of the CDR3: TGTGCCAGCAGCGACAAGAGAGATGAAAAACTGTTTTTT. Its protein is CASSDKRDEKLFF.

This chain links TRBV5-8 with TRBJ2-2; maybe TRBD1 (6 bases). Germline V gene sequence: CDR1 SGHTS, CDR2 YDEGEE. The CDR3 sequence is 15 residues long. With 0 bases removed from V and 0 bases from J, the gap between germline ends came to 6 bases. The CDR3 sequence: CASSLGTANTGELFF. CDR3 coding DNA: TGTGCCAGCAGCTTGGGGACAGCGAACACCGGGGAGCTGTTTTTT.

The rearrangement joins TRBV28 to TRBJ1-1, with TRBD1 as a possible D gene (6 bases). This CDR3 spans 12 amino acids. CDR1 MDHEN and CDR2 SYDVKM come from the germline V gene. Deletions cut 3 bases from V and 10 bases from J, with 12 bases between. The CDR3 here is CASSLGGAVAFF. The CDR3, as DNA: TGTGCCAGCAGTTTGGGGGGGGCGGTAGCTTTCTTT.

This chain connects TRBV7-2 to TRBJ2-7; TRBD1 might be the D (5 bases). This CDR3 spans 14 amino acids. Between the trimmed V and J ends, which lost 5 bases and 3 bases, there was a span of 14 bases. Germline V CDR1 and CDR2: SGHTA, FQGNSA. The CDR3 DNA follows: TGTGCCAGCAGCAGGGGCGGCGGTTACTACGAGCAGTACTTC. Its translation is CASSRGGGYYEQYF.

The chain has TRBV30 and TRBJ2-5, with TRBD1 identical over 8 bases. Trimming cost V 7 bases and J 14 bases; bases outside gene matches: 18. Germline V gives CDR1 GTSNPN, CDR2 SVGIG (reference sequence). CDR3 size: 13 residues. CDR3 region: CAFQGARKGNFYF. DNA of the CDR3: TGTGCCTTTCAGGGGGCTCGGAAGGGTAATTTCTACTTC.

The V and J genes are TRBV7-9 and TRBJ2-3; TRBD2 is a possible D gene (6 bases). V was shortened by 1 base and J by 3 bases, with 8 bases between the two germline ends. This CDR3 is built from 14 residues. Germline CDR1 reads SEHNR; CDR2 reads FQNEAQ (reference sequence). In DNA form, the CDR3 reads TGTGCCAGCAGCTTAGTGGGAGGAACAGATACGCAGTATTTT. Protein: CASSLVGGTDTQYF.

DNA of the CDR3: TGTGCCAGCAGGGCAAGACAGGGCTCGGGGCCCCAGCATTTT. Residues: CASRARQGSGPQHF. J is TRBJ1-5 and V is TRBV2, with 7 nucleotides matching TRBD1. Germline assignment: CDR1 SNHLY and CDR2 FYNNEI. After removal of 6 bases from V and 9 bases from J, the junction contained 11 bases not matched to a gene. The CDR3 has 14 residues.

The chain uses TRBV5-6 and TRBJ1-6; D is possibly TRBD1 (5 bases). Trimming pared 2 bases from V and 5 bases from J, leaving 8 bases between. The CDR3 sequence is 14 residues long. Germline assignment: CDR1 SGHDT and CDR2 YYEEEE. The CDR3: CASSFGGNNSPLHF. For the CDR3, the DNA is TGTGCCAGCAGCTTCGGGGGTAATAATTCACCCCTCCACTTT.

The J gene is TRBJ1-2, the V gene TRBV28; tentative D call: TRBD1 (5 bases). Between the trimmed V and J ends, which lost 6 bases and 4 bases, there was a span of 15 bases. CDR1 and CDR2 from the germline V gene are MDHEN and SYDVKM. There are 14 residues in the CDR3. Here the CDR3 reads CASRRGKGGYGYTF. CDR3 coding DNA: TGTGCCAGCAGGAGGGGTAAGGGAGGCTATGGCTACACCTTC.

This clone was seen more than once but under ten times. CDR3 DNA: TGTGCCAGCAGTGGAGGGGGCCAAGAGACCCAGTACTTC. It codes for CASSGGGQETQYF. V and J are TRBV6-1 and TRBJ2-5, with TRBD1 as a possible D gene (6 bases). Germline CDR1 MNHNS, CDR2 SASEGT. V lost 4 bases and J lost 1, with 7 bases in between. This CDR3 has 13 residues.